This T cell receptor beta chain emerged from a study of T cells in Graves' hyperthyroidism and ophthalmopathy. This clonotype was seen repeatedly, ten times or more. As yet, its antigen is unknown. The J segment lost 4 bases and the V segment lost 2 bases, leaving 0 bases of the junction unmatched. This CDR3 has 14 amino acids. The germline gives CDR1 MRHNA, CDR2 SNTAGT. No progression to ophthalmopathy during 18 months of follow-up defined stable disease. Newly diagnosed patients aged 18 to 65 had hyperthyroidism of under 2 months' duration. Investigators excluded patients with uncontrolled infection, other autoimmune disease, pregnancy or lactation. Study observations and caveats: Ophthalmopathy was distinguished from stable hyperthyroidism by 13 V-J signatures.

Authors of the study amplified TCR beta CDR3 regions from RNA transcripts. HTBI primers were the set used in a first-round RT-PCR of the TCR CDR3. In TCRdb, the multiplex PCR reads were re-called with MiXCR into one record per CDR3 protein. The profile covers about 580,000 distinct CDR3 sequences, with 40% to 55% appearing a single time and around 7.7% taken by the ten largest. The source of this sequence is a woman under 30 with Graves' hyperthyroidism. V and J are TRBV6-4 and TRBJ2-3; 10 bases map to TRBD1. Sample: peripheral blood or thyroid tissue (not recorded which). The CDR3 spells CASSDGQGADTQYF. CDR3 in DNA: TGTGCCAGCAGTGACGGACAGGGGGCAGATACGCAGTATTTT.